A single sample is the source of the 27 T cell receptor beta chains below, sequenced in a study of OX40 agonist ivuxolimab in advanced cancers. Method: immunoSEQ multiplex PCR; TCRdb's copy keeps in-frame clones and lacks some. The repertoire holds approximately 37,000 clones, approximately 89% seen once, with under 45% in the top ten. The sample consisted of CD4+ or CD8+ T cells sorted from blood, taken in a trial of the OX40 agonist ivuxolimab. The source of these receptors is an adult with an advanced solid tumor such as melanoma, head and neck, liver or kidney cancer.

The V and J genes are TRBV27 and TRBJ1-1; D remains ambiguous. Trimming cost V 8 bases and J 0 bases, with 10 bases left between them. The CDR3 totals 13 residues. Germline CDR1 MNHEY, CDR2 SMNVEV (reference sequence). CDR3 amino acids: CASASSMNTEAFF. For the CDR3, the DNA is TGTGCCAGCGCTTCGTCGATGAACACTGAAGCTTTCTTT.

The count of this clone is one. CDR3 residues: CASSQGSYEQYF. The CDR3 DNA follows: TGTGCCAGCAGCCAAGGATCCTACGAGCAGTACTTC. The rearrangement joins TRBV4-2 to TRBJ2-7; D is ambiguous. Trimming removed 1 base from V and 1 base from J, with 2 bases in between. The CDR3 spans 12 residues. Germline CDR1 LGHNA, CDR2 YNFKEQ.

This chain uses TRBV7-6 with TRBJ2-1, with 8 bases aligning to TRBD2. Germline-derived CDR1 and CDR2 are SGHVS and FNYEAQ. The V gene end was trimmed by 5 bases and the J gene end by 7 bases; junction bases not matched to a gene: 7. The CDR3 has 14 residues. The CDR3 DNA sequence: TGTGCCAGCAGCCGTTTTAGCGGGATTAATGAGCAGTTCTTC. The encoded protein is CASSRFSGINEQFF.

The rearrangement joins TRBV6-1 to TRBJ2-7, with D perhaps TRBD1 (7 bases). V was pared by 6 bases and J by 4 bases, with 19 bases between. From germline, CDR1 is MNHNS and CDR2 SASEGT. This CDR3 region has 15 residues. The CDR3 protein is CASSARTGGDYEQYF. In nucleotides, the CDR3 is TGTGCCAGCAGCGCACGGACAGGAGGGGATTACGAGCAGTACTTC.

The chain uses TRBV19 and TRBJ1-5, with D uncertain. V lost 3 bases, J lost 0 bases, and 6 bases lay in between. There are 14 residues in the CDR3. The germline CDR1 and CDR2 sequences are LNHDA and SQIVND (reference sequence). The CDR3, as DNA: TGTGCCAGTAGTATGTGGGATAGCAATCAGCCCCAGCATTTT. Translation: CASSMWDSNQPQHF.

The rearrangement joins TRBV21-1 to TRBJ2-3; the tabulated D call, TRBD1, remains unverified against the DNA. TRBV21-1 constitutes a pseudogene. This CDR3 spans 17 amino acids. CDR3 amino acids: CASRYLRTGDNTDTQYF. CDR3 coding DNA: TGTGCCAGCAGGTACCTGCGGACAGGGGACAACACAGATACGCAGTATTTT.

V gene TRBV11-2 combines with J gene TRBJ2-7; 9 nucleotides agree with TRBD1. The CDR3 is 13 amino acids. Germline V gives CDR1 SGHAT, CDR2 FQNNGV. DNA of the CDR3: TGTGCCAGCAGCTTAGAAGAGGGGACAGGGTCGTCCGTC. Its protein is CASSLEEGTGSSV.

This clone was recorded only once. J is TRBJ2-5 and V is TRBV6-1; D gene uncertain. The CDR3 consists of 13 residues. The germline V and J ends were trimmed by 2 bases and 0 bases, with 4 bases remaining between them. Germline V gives CDR1 MNHNS, CDR2 SASEGT. The CDR3 DNA reads TGTGCCAGCAGTGAACGGTACCAAGAGACCCAGTACTTC. Residues: CASSERYQETQYF.

The chain joins TRBV7-9 to TRBJ2-1; TRBD1 aligns across 10 bases. The J segment lost 9 bases and the V segment lost 5 bases, leaving 7 bases of the junction unmatched. The CDR3 spans 14 residues. Germline assignment: CDR1 SEHNR and CDR2 FQNEAQ (reference sequence). The CDR3 reads CASSRDRGLGEQFF. Here the CDR3 DNA reads TGTGCCAGCAGCCGTGACAGGGGGCTAGGTGAGCAGTTCTTC. Complete variable domain (other parts from reference TRBV7-9 and TRBJ2-1): DTGVSQNPRHKITKRGQNVTFRCDPISEHNRLYWYRQTLGQGPEFLTYFQNEAQLEKSRLLSDRFSAERPKGSFSTLEIQRTEQGDSAMYLCASSRDRGLGEQFFGPGTRLTVL.

This clone was detected only once. This chain's CDR3 is CASSQGGTGELFF. CDR3 nucleotides: TGTGCCAGCAGCCAAGGTGGCACCGGGGAGCTGTTTTTT. The chain has TRBV4-2 and TRBJ2-2; D uncertain. This CDR3 contains 13 residues. Trimming cost V 1 base and J 4 bases, with 4 bases left between them. Germline loops: CDR1 LGHNA, CDR2 YNFKEQ.

This clone was seen a single time. The genes are TRBV10-3 and TRBJ2-7; D is possibly TRBD1 (5 bases). Trimming took off 4 bases at V and 0 bases at J, with 10 bases between the two ends. The CDR3 runs 14 residues. Germline assignment: CDR1 ENHRY and CDR2 SYGVKD. CDR3 coding DNA: TGTGCCATCAGTGCCCCAGACAGCTCCTACGAGCAGTACTTC. This codes for CAISAPDSSYEQYF.

This rearrangement joins TRBV29-1 to TRBJ2-1, with D uncertain. V was shortened by 1 base and J by 6 bases, with 19 bases between the two germline ends. The CDR3 consists of 16 residues. Looked up from germline, CDR1 is SQVTM and CDR2 is ANQGSEA. The CDR3 loop reads CSVEGEGVFGINEQFF. CDR3 coding DNA: TGCAGCGTTGAAGGAGAAGGAGTATTCGGTATCAATGAGCAGTTCTTC.

This clone was recorded only once. J is TRBJ1-1 and V is TRBV29-1; D is unresolved. Germline CDR1 SQVTM, CDR2 ANQGSEA. V was trimmed by 0 bases and J by 0 bases, leaving 11 bases between them. CDR3 length: 15 residues. Written as DNA, the CDR3 is TGCAGCGTTGAAGAGGGCCTATACATGAACACTGAAGCTTTCTTT. Protein sequence: CSVEEGLYMNTEAFF.

The V and J genes are TRBV4-1 and TRBJ2-7, with D possibly TRBD1 on 6 matching bases. CDR1 and CDR2 from the germline V gene are MGHRA and YSYEKL. The CDR3 is 14 residues long. V was trimmed by 1 base and J by 0 bases, leaving 7 bases between them. The CDR3 sequence is CASSQATGSYEQYF. The CDR3 DNA reads TGCGCCAGCAGCCAAGCGACAGGCTCCTACGAGCAGTACTTC.

The chain couples TRBV4-1 to TRBJ2-7, with D tentatively TRBD2 (5 bases). Germline CDR1 MGHRA, CDR2 YSYEKL. The V end lost 0 bases, the J end lost 3 bases, and 12 bases lay between the germline ends. The CDR3 has 15 amino acids. For the CDR3, the DNA is TGCGCCAGCAGCCAAGATGAGCGAGCGGTCTACGAGCAGTACTTC. This translates into CASSQDERAVYEQYF.

The J gene is TRBJ1-5, the V gene TRBV30; 9 bases fit TRBD1. The CDR3 runs to 14 residues. Trimming at V came to 0 bases and at J to 15 bases, leaving 12 bases not matched to a gene. Germline V lookup: CDR1 GTSNPN, CDR2 SVGIG (reference sequence). CDR3 protein: CAWSVNRRGQGGHF. The CDR3 DNA reads as TGTGCCTGGAGTGTAAACCGTCGGGGACAGGGAGGGCATTTT.

In nucleotides, the CDR3 is TGTGCCAGTAGCTTCAGTTATTTGAACACTGAAGCTTTCTTT. Its protein product is CASSFSYLNTEAFF. The genes are TRBV19 and TRBJ1-1; D call uncertain. Germline CDR1 is LNHDA and CDR2 is SQIVND (reference sequence). This CDR3 has 14 residues. With 6 bases removed from V and 0 bases from J, the gap between germline ends came to 11 bases.

This chain joins TRBV19 and TRBJ2-5; 9 nucleotides line up with TRBD2. CDR3 length equals 15 residues. Trimming removed 6 bases from V and 2 bases from J; junction bases left unmatched: 7. Germline V gene lookup returns CDR1 LNHDA and CDR2 SQIVND (reference sequence). The CDR3 region has the DNA TGTGCCAGTAGGACTAGCGGTACCATACAAGAGACCCAGTACTTC. Translating it yields CASRTSGTIQETQYF.

The chain uses TRBV11-2 and TRBJ2-3, with 10 bases identical to TRBD2. The length of the CDR3 is 19 residues. Germline V gives CDR1 SGHAT, CDR2 FQNNGV. V gave up 0 bases and J gave up 0 bases; unmatched junction bases: 9. As DNA, the CDR3 is TGTGCCAGCAGCTTAGAAAGGATGGGACTAGCGTCTAGCACAGATACGCAGTATTTT. Its translation: CASSLERMGLASSTDTQYF.

The rearrangement links TRBV19 to TRBJ2-6, with unresolved D. V was shortened by 10 bases and J by 4 bases, with 8 bases between the two germline ends. This CDR3 region has 12 residues. Per the germline V gene, CDR1 is LNHDA and CDR2 is SQIVND (reference sequence). The CDR3 protein is CATNEGANVLTF. CDR3 nucleotide sequence: TGTGCCACTAACGAGGGGGCCAACGTCCTGACTTTC.

This chain connects TRBV7-8 to TRBJ1-2, with D possibly TRBD1 on 6 matching bases. The CDR3 loop spans 13 amino acids. CDR1 SGHVS and CDR2 FQNEAQ come from the germline V gene. V lost 4 bases, J lost 7 bases, and 13 bases lay in between. The CDR3: CASSSRGGFGYTF. The CDR3 nucleotides read TGTGCCAGCAGCTCCAGGGGCGGGTTTGGCTACACCTTC.

This chain connects TRBV27 to TRBJ1-3; D call uncertain. Per germline, CDR1 MNHEY and CDR2 SMNVEV (reference sequence). V was clipped by 2 bases and J by 3 bases, with 8 bases between them. This CDR3 spans 14 amino acids. The CDR3 DNA is TGTGCCAGCAGTTTAGATTTGGGTGGAAACACCATATATTTT. This sequence encodes CASSLDLGGNTIYF.

This clone is large in the sample. The V call is TRBV19, the J call TRBJ2-7; D is unresolved. In germline, CDR1 is LNHDA, CDR2 SQIVND (reference sequence). The CDR3 consists of 10 residues. Trimming pared 11 bases from V and 1 base from J, leaving 6 bases between. CDR3 coding DNA: TGTGCCGTTGGATCCTACGAGCAGTACTTC. Translated: CAVGSYEQYF.

This chain joins TRBV28 and TRBJ2-1; possible D gene TRBD2, 6 bases. Germline V gene lookup returns CDR1 MDHEN and CDR2 SYDVKM. The germline V and J ends were trimmed by 2 bases and 3 bases, with 17 bases remaining between them. This CDR3 has 17 amino acids. The CDR3 sequence: CASSLRGGLARYNEQFF. The CDR3 DNA reads TGTGCCAGCAGTTTAAGAGGAGGGCTAGCGCGCTACAATGAGCAGTTCTTC.

The V and J genes are TRBV28 and TRBJ2-7; D may correspond to TRBD1 or TRBD2 (6 bases each). Trimming stripped 4 bases from V and 2 bases from J, with 12 bases between. The CDR3 spans 14 residues. The germline CDR1 and CDR2 sequences are MDHEN and SYDVKM. As DNA, the CDR3 is TGTGCCAGCAGTTCCGGGGGCCGTACCTACGAGCAGTACTTC. Its protein product is CASSSGGRTYEQYF.

This clone occurred a few times. The chain carries TRBV27 and TRBJ2-1; 9 bases are a match to TRBD2. The V gene end was trimmed by 8 bases and the J gene end by 7 bases; junction bases not matched to a gene: 12. This CDR3 is 15 amino acids long. Germline-derived CDR1 and CDR2 are MNHEY and SMNVEV (reference sequence). The CDR3 region is CASRLAGGPLNEQFF. DNA of the CDR3: TGTGCCAGCCGCCTGGCGGGAGGGCCCCTAAATGAGCAGTTCTTC.

For the CDR3, the DNA is TGTGCCAGCAGCCCGACTAGCGGGGGGGCCGACGACACAGATACGCAGTATTTT. This sequence encodes CASSPTSGGADDTDTQYF. The chain employs TRBV13 and TRBJ2-3; 14 bases agree with TRBD2. With 5 bases clipped from V and 2 bases from J, the junction kept 9 bases outside the gene matches. CDR3 length equals 18 residues. Germline CDR1 and CDR2: PRHDT and FYEKMQ (reference sequence).